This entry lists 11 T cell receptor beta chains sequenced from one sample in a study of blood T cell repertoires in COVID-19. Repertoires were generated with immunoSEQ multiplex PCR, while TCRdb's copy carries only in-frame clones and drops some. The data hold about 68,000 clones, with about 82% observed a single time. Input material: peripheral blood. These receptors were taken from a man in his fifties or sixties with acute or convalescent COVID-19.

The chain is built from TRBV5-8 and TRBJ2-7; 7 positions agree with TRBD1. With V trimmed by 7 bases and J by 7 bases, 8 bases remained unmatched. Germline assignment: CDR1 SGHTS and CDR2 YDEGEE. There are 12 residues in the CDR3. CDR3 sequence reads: CASHRGLEEQYF. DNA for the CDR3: TGTGCCAGCCACAGGGGATTGGAAGAGCAGTACTTC.

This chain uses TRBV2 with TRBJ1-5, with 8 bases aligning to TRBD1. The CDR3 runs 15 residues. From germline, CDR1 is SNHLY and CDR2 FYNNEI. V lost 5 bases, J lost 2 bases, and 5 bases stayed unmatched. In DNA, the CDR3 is TGTGCCAGCAGTCGCGACAGGGGTGGCAATCAGCCCCAGCATTTT. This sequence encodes CASSRDRGGNQPQHF.

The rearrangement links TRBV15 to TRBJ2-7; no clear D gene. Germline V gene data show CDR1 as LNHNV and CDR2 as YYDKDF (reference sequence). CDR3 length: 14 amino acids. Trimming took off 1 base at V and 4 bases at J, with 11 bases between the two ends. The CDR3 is CATSRGALSYEQYF. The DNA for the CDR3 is TGTGCCACCAGCAGAGGGGCCCTGAGTTACGAGCAGTACTTC. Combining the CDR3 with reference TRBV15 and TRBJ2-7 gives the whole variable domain DAMVIQNPRYQVTQFGKPVTLSCSQTLNHNVMYWYQQKSSQAPKLLFHYYDKDFNNEADTPDNFQSRRPNTSFCFLDIRSPGLGDTAMYLCATSRGALSYEQYFGPGTRLTVT.

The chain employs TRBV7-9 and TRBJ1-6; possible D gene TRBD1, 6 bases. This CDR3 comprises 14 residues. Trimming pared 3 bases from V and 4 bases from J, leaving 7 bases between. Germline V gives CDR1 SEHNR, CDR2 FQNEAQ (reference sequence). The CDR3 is CASSFGQYNSPLHF. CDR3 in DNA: TGTGCCAGCAGCTTCGGACAGTATAATTCACCCCTCCACTTT.

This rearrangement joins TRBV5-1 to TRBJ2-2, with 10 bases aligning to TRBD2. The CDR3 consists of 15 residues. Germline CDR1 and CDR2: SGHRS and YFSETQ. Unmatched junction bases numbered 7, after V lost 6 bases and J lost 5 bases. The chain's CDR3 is CASMEELAGTGELFF. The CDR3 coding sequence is TGCGCCAGCATGGAGGAACTAGCGGGAACCGGGGAGCTGTTTTTT.

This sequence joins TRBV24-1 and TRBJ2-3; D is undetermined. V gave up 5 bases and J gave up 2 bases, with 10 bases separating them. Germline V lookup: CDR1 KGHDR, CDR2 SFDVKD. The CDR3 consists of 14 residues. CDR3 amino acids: CATSAPYSTDTQYF. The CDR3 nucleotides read TGTGCCACCAGTGCACCCTATTCCACAGATACGCAGTATTTT.

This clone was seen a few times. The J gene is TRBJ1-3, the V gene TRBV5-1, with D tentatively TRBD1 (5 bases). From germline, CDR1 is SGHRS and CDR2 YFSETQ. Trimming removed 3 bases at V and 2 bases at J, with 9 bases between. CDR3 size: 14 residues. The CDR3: CASSSGDPGNTIYF. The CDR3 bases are TGCGCCAGCAGCTCGGGGGATCCTGGAAACACCATATATTTT. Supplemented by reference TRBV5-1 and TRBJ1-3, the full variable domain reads KAGVTQTPRYLIKTRGQQVTLSCSPISGHRSVSWYQQTPGQGLQFLFEYFSETQRNKGNFPGRFSGRQFSNSRSEMNVSTLELGDSALYLCASSSGDPGNTIYFGEGSWLTVV.

The CDR3 DNA reads TGTGCCAGCAGCCCAGGGGTTGGCTACACCTTC. Its translation: CASSPGVGYTF. The chain recombines TRBV4-2 with TRBJ1-2, with a tentative D call TRBD1 (6 bases). CDR1 and CDR2 (germline): LGHNA, YNFKEQ. Between the trimmed V and J ends, which lost 4 bases and 7 bases, there was a span of 7 bases. The CDR3 runs to 11 residues.

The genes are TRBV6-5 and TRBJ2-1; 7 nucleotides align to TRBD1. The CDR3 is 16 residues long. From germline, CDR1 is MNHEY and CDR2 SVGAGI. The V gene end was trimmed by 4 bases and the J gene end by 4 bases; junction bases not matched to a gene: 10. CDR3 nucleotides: TGTGCCAGCAGTTCTCCGGGACAGCTTCTATACAATGAGCAGTTCTTC. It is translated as CASSSPGQLLYNEQFF.

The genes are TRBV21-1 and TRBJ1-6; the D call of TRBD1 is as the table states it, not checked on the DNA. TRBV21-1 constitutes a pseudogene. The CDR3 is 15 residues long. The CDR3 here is CASSCLGAKNSPLHF. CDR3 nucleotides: TGTGCCAGCAGCTGTTTGGGGGCGAAAAATTCACCCCTCCACTTT.

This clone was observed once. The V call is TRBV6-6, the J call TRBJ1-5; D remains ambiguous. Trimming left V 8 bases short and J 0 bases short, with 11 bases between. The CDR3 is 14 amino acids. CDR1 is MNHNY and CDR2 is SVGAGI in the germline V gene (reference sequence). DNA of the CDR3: TGTGCCAGCCTGAGGATCGATAGCAATCAGCCCCAGCATTTT. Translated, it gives CASLRIDSNQPQHF.